This T cell receptor (beta chain) stems from a study of CD8+ T cells in alopecia areata. Study at large: Those treated were given oral tofacitinib at 5 to 10 mg twice daily. A 6-month off-drug phase came after tofacitinib, which had lasted 6 to 18 months.

Findings and caveats of the study: Resident alphabeta T-cell populations of normal skin are likewise subject to sequencing in scalp samples. Expanded CD8+ clones among the top 100, and scalp clonality, were significantly decreased by tofacitinib.

Isolated RNA was reverse transcribed into cDNA used as the sequencing template. TCRdb keeps only in-frame clones here, not all; method: immunoSEQ multiplex PCR. The sample includes some 150,000 clones, about 54% seen only once; the top ten take 16%. Treatment meaning: oral pan-JAK inhibitor, 5-10 mg twice daily. About this clone itself: The antigen remains undetermined.

This CDR3 contains 13 residues. The V gene's germline CDR1 is SGHRS and CDR2 YFSETQ. The junction had 3 bases not matched to a gene; V was cut back by 4 bases and J by 6 bases. The V and J genes are TRBV5-1 and TRBJ1-2; 10 bases match TRBD1. The specimen comprised CD4+ T cells sorted from blood, sampled between weeks 55 and 65, from a patient treated with tofacitinib. The TCR originated in a human donor with alopecia areata. CDR3 in amino acids: CASSVGQGDGYTF. The CDR3 nucleotides read TGCGCCAGCAGCGTAGGACAGGGGGATGGCTACACCTTC.